This T cell receptor (beta chain) stems from a study of blood T cell repertoires in COVID-19. Across the study: The cDNA or gDNA used as material had been derived from T cells, B-cell-depleted T cells, or PBMCs.

Participants had their cohort set by participant-reported clinical history. The CDR3 extends over 13 amino acids. The V and J ends lost 3 bases and 8 bases respectively, with 10 bases between them. Germline CDR1 is MNHEY and CDR2 is SMNVEV (reference sequence). Here immunoSEQ multiplex PCR was the method, and the copy in TCRdb shows in-frame clones only, minus some. The sample yields fewer than 200,000 clones, 80% to 90% seen once. The chain is built from TRBV27 and TRBJ2-2; possibly TRBD2 for D (5 bases). This receptor was obtained from a woman in her late teens or twenties who had recovered from COVID-19. Sequencing input: PBMCs or T cells enriched from blood (not recorded which). The CDR3 protein is CASSLATRGELFF. The CDR3 bases are TGTGCCAGCAGTTTGGCTACTAGAGGGGAGCTGTTTTTT.